A selection of T cell receptor beta chains follows, all from one sample in a study of cytomegalovirus exposure and HLA in healthy donors. Measured with immunoSEQ multiplex PCR; TCRdb has only the in-frame clones, and not every one. Of under 45,000 clones in the sample, roughly 60% were seen once. The specimen was PBMCs. These receptors all come from a human donor in good health. Each CDR3 is given with its conserved first and last residue. D genes are given only for firm matches. Not every row has a clone size; where given, it reads once, few, many or a size class.

few	TRBV7-3	TRBJ1-2	13	TRBD1	CASSSQGAGGYTF	TGTGCCAGCAGCTCCCAGGGGGCGGGTGGCTACACCTTC
.	TRBV5-6	TRBJ1-6	14	.	CASSDRQKFSPLHF	TGTGCCAGCAGCGACCGACAAAAGTTTTCACCCCTCCACTTT
.	TRBV7-2	TRBJ1-2	12	.	CASSLASRGYTF	TGTGCCAGCAGCTTAGCGTCGCGGGGCTACACCTTC
.	TRBV30	TRBJ2-1	13	TRBD2	CAWERGPYNEQFF	TGTGCCTGGGAGCGGGGGCCCTACAATGAGCAGTTCTTC
.	TRBV5-1	TRBJ1-5	16	.	CASSLGPSGGDQPQHF	TGCGCCAGCAGCCTGGGTCCATCCGGGGGGGATCAGCCCCAGCATTTT
few	TRBV30	TRBJ2-6	14	TRBD1	CASPDRAGANVLTF	TGTGCCTCACCTGACAGGGCCGGGGCCAACGTCCTGACTTTC
.	TRBV7-2	TRBJ2-4	18	.	CASSLGPGATPAKNIQYF	TGTGCCAGCAGCTTAGGCCCAGGGGCAACTCCAGCCAAAAACATTCAGTACTTC
few	TRBV6-5	TRBJ1-4	16	TRBD1	CASSYGQGAGVEKLFF	TGTGCCAGCAGTTACGGACAGGGGGCTGGTGTTGAAAAACTGTTTTTT
few	TRBV30	TRBJ1-2	15	.	CAWSGRRGLNYGYTF	TGTGCCTGGAGCGGAAGGCGGGGGTTAAACTATGGCTACACCTTC
.	TRBV6-5	TRBJ2-7	15	TRBD1	CATSWTGGYGYEQYF	TGTGCCACCTCCTGGACAGGGGGTTACGGGTACGAGCAGTACTTC
few	TRBV10-1	TRBJ1-1	13	.	CASSEWPNTEAFF	TGCGCCAGCAGTGAGTGGCCGAACACTGAAGCTTTCTTT
few	TRBV7-2	TRBJ2-2	14	.	CASSLVVAAGELFF	TGTGCCAGCAGCTTAGTGGTGGCGGCCGGGGAGCTGTTTTTT
.	TRBV20-1	TRBJ1-2	11	TRBD1	CSAGDRAGYTF	TGCAGTGCTGGGGACAGGGCTGGCTACACCTTC
.	TRBV2	TRBJ2-4	12	TRBD1	CASRADRGPSYF	TGTGCCAGCAGAGCAGACAGGGGTCCCTCGTACTTC
few	TRBV30	TRBJ1-5	13	.	CAWRRGSNQPQHF	TGTGCCTGGAGACGGGGTAGCAATCAGCCCCAGCATTTT
.	TRBV30	TRBJ1-5	13	TRBD1	CAWSEGADQPQHF	TGTGCCTGGAGCGAGGGGGCTGATCAGCCCCAGCATTTT
.	TRBV30	TRBJ1-4	16	TRBD1	CAWSGAPGQGHEKLFF	TGTGCCTGGAGTGGAGCTCCGGGACAGGGTCATGAAAAACTGTTTTTT
.	TRBV5-4	TRBJ1-2	17	.	CASSQLSDVGLLYGYTF	TGTGCCAGCAGCCAGCTAAGTGACGTGGGCCTCCTCTATGGCTACACCTTC
few	TRBV27	TRBJ1-2	14	TRBD1	CASSYRGGDYGYTF	TGTGCCAGCAGTTACAGGGGAGGTGACTATGGCTACACCTTC
.	TRBV12-5	TRBJ1-2	18	.	CASGFNQKTGGEDYGYTF	TGTGCTAGTGGTTTCAACCAAAAAACAGGTGGAGAGGACTATGGCTACACCTTC
.	TRBV5-8	TRBJ1-5	16	.	CASSLLSYWGDQPQHF	TGTGCCAGCAGCTTGTTAAGTTACTGGGGGGATCAGCCCCAGCATTTT
.	TRBV5-1	TRBJ2-1	14	.	CASSLVESGNEQFF	TGCGCCAGCAGCTTGGTCGAGAGTGGCAATGAGCAGTTCTTC
.	TRBV5-4	TRBJ1-2	17	TRBD1	CASSRTGTGGANYGYTF	TGTGCCAGCAGCCGCACCGGGACAGGGGGCGCTAACTATGGCTACACCTTC
.	TRBV2	TRBJ2-1	11	.	CASRGAFEQFF	TGTGCCAGCAGGGGGGCGTTTGAGCAGTTCTTC
.	TRBV7-8	TRBJ2-2	17	.	CASSFLPGQGFYGELFF	TGTGCCAGCAGTTTCCTCCCGGGCCAGGGTTTTTACGGGGAGCTGTTTTTT
.	TRBV7-8	TRBJ2-3	15	TRBD1	CASSRTGPSTDTQYF	TGTGCCAGCAGCCGGACAGGACCTAGCACAGATACGCAGTATTTT
.	TRBV10-3	TRBJ2-3	14	.	CAISESVARDTQYF	TGTGCCATCAGTGAGTCGGTAGCCCGAGATACGCAGTATTTT
once	TRBV11-1	TRBJ1-4	14	TRBD1	CASSSDRGPEKLFF	TGTGCCAGCAGCTCGGACAGGGGACCTGAAAAACTGTTTTTT
.	TRBV2	TRBJ2-1	16	.	CASSARVVNTYNEQFF	TGTGCCAGCAGTGCCAGGGTGGTGAATACCTACAATGAGCAGTTCTTC
.	TRBV19	TRBJ1-6	14	TRBD1	CASSTGTGWSPLHF	TGTGCCAGTAGTACCGGGACAGGGTGGTCACCCCTCCACTTT
.	TRBV7-6	TRBJ1-2	16	.	CASSLGLGRQPYGYTF	TGTGCCAGCAGCTTAGGTCTGGGAAGACAGCCCTATGGCTACACCTTC
.	TRBV11-3	TRBJ2-7	14	TRBD1	CASSPRDRVSEQYF	TGTGCCAGCAGCCCCCGGGACAGGGTATCCGAGCAGTACTTC
.	TRBV13	TRBJ2-2	15	.	CASSFFRGNTGELFF	TGTGCCAGCAGCTTTTTCAGGGGCAACACCGGGGAGCTGTTTTTT
few	TRBV19	TRBJ1-2	14	.	CASSQGRERNGYTF	TGTGCCAGTAGCCAGGGGAGGGAACGGAATGGCTACACCTTC
.	TRBV28	TRBJ2-7	13	.	CASNGGLSYEQYF	TGTGCCAGCAATGGTGGCCTCTCCTACGAGCAGTACTTC
.	TRBV30	TRBJ1-1	15	.	CAWSDVGGGSTEAFF	TGTGCCTGGAGTGATGTTGGCGGGGGCTCCACTGAAGCTTTCTTT
.	TRBV7-8	TRBJ1-3	14	.	CASSAYNSGNTIYF	TGTGCCAGCAGCGCTTACAACTCTGGAAACACCATATATTTT
few	TRBV2	TRBJ1-6	13	.	CASTQGSGSPLHF	TGTGCCAGCACGCAGGGGAGTGGTTCACCCCTCCACTTT
few	TRBV9	TRBJ2-1	15	TRBD2	CASSGSAGGLDEQFF	TGTGCCAGCAGCGGATCAGCGGGGGGCCTCGATGAGCAGTTCTTC
.	TRBV7-8	TRBJ1-6	17	.	CASSGPEGTLFDSPLHF	TGTGCCAGCAGCGGCCCGGAGGGGACCTTGTTCGATTCACCCCTCCACTTT
.	TRBV5-1	TRBJ2-2	16	.	CASSQDPHGSTGELFF	TGCGCCAGCAGCCAGGACCCGCACGGGAGTACCGGGGAGCTGTTTTTT